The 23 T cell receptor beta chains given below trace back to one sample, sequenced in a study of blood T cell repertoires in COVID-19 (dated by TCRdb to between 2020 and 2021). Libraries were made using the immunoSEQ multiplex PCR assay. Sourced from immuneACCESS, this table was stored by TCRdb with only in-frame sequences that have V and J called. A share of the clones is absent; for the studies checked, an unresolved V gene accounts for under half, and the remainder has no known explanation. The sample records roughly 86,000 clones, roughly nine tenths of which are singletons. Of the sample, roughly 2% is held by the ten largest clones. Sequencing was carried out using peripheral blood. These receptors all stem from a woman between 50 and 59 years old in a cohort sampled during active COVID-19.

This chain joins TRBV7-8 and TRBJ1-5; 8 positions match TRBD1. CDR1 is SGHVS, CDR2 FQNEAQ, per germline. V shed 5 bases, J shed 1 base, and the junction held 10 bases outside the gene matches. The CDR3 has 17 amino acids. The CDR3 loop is CASSAHRGIGSNQPQHF. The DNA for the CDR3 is TGTGCCAGCAGCGCCCACAGGGGGATCGGAAGCAATCAGCCCCAGCATTTT.

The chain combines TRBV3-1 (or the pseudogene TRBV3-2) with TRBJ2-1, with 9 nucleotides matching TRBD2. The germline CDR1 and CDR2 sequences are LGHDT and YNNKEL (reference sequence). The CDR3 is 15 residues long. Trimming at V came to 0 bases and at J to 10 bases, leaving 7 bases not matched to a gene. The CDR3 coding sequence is TGTGCCAGCAGCCAAGAAATGGGACTAGCTGGGGAGCAGTTCTTC. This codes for CASSQEMGLAGEQFF.

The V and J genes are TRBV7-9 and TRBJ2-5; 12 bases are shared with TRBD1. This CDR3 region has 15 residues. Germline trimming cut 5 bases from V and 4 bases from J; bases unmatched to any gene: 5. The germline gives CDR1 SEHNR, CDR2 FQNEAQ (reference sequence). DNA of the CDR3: TGTGCCAGCAGCCCGGGGACAGGGGGCTTAGAGACCCAGTACTTC. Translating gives CASSPGTGGLETQYF.

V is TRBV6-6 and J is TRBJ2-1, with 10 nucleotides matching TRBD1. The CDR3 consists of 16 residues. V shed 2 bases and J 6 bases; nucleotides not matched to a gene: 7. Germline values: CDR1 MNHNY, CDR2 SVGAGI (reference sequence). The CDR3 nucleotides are TGTGCCAGCAGTTACCGACAGGGGGCTGGGGTCAATGAGCAGTTCTTC. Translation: CASSYRQGAGVNEQFF.

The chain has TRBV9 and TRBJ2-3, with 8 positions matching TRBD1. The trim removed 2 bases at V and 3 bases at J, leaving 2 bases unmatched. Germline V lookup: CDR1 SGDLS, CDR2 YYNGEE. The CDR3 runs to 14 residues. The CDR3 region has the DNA TGTGCCAGCAGCGTTCAGGGGGCTACAGATACGCAGTATTTT. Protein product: CASSVQGATDTQYF.

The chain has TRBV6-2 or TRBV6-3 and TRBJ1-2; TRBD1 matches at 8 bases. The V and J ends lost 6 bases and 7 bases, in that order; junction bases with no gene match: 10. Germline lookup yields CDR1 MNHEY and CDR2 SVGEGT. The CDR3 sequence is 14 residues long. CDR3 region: CASSNRTGRAGYTF. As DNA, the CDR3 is TGTGCCAGCAGCAACCGGACAGGGCGGGCTGGCTACACCTTC.

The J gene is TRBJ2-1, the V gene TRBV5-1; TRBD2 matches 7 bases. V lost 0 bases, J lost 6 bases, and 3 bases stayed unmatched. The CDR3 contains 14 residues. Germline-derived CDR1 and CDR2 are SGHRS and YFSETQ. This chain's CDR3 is CASSLASGANEQFF. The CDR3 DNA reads TGCGCCAGCAGCTTGGCCAGCGGGGCCAATGAGCAGTTCTTC.

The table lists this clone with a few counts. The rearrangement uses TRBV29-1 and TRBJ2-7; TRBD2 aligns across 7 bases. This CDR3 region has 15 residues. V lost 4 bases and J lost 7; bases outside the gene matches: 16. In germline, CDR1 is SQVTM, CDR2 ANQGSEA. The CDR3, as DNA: TGCAGCGTTGGTGGAGTAATAAAGACCGGGGGGGAGCAGTACTTC. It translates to CSVGGVIKTGGEQYF.

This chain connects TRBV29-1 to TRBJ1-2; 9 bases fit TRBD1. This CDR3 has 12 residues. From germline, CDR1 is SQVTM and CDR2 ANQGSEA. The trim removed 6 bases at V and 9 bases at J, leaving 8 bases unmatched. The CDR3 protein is CSVVGQGMRYTF. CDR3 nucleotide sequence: TGCAGCGTCGTGGGACAGGGTATGCGCTACACCTTC.

This CDR3 is CASTLKGTGGSETQYF. CDR3 sequence (DNA): TGTGCCAGCACCCTCAAAGGGACAGGGGGATCCGAGACCCAGTACTTC. The rearrangement links TRBV7-9 to TRBJ2-5; 11 nucleotides match TRBD1. Germline V lookup: CDR1 SEHNR, CDR2 FQNEAQ (reference sequence). The CDR3 covers 16 residues. After removal of 7 bases from V and 5 bases from J, the junction contained 12 bases not matched to a gene.

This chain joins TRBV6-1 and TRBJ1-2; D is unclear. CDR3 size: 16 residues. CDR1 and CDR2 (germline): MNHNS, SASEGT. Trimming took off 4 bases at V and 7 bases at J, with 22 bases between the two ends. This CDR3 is CASSASPGVMDLGYTF. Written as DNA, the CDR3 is TGTGCCAGCAGTGCTTCCCCCGGGGTAATGGATCTTGGCTACACCTTC.

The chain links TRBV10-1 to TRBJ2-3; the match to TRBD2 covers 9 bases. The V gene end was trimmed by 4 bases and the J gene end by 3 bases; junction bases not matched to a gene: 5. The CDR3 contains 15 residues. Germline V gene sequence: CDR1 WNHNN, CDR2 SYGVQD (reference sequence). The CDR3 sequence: CASSVRAGGTDTQYF. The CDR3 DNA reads TGCGCCAGCAGTGTTCGAGCGGGAGGAACAGATACGCAGTATTTT.

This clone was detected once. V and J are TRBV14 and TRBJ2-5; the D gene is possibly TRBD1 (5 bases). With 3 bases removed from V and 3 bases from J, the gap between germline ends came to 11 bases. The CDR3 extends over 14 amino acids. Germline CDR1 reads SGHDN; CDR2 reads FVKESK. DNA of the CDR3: TGTGCCAGCAGCCAGCTCGGACACAAAGAGACCCAGTACTTC. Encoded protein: CASSQLGHKETQYF.

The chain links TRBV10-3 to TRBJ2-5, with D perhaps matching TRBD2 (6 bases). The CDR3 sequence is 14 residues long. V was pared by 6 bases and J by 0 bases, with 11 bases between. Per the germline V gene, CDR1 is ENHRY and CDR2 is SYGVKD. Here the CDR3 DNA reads TGTGCCATCAGGAGTAGCGGAGACCAAGAGACCCAGTACTTC. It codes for CAIRSSGDQETQYF.

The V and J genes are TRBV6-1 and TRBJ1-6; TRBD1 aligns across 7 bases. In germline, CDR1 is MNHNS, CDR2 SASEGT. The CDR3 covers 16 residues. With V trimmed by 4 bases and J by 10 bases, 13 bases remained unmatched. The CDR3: CASSGALRQGGSPLHF. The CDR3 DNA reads TGTGCCAGCAGTGGGGCCCTTAGACAGGGAGGATCACCCCTCCACTTT.

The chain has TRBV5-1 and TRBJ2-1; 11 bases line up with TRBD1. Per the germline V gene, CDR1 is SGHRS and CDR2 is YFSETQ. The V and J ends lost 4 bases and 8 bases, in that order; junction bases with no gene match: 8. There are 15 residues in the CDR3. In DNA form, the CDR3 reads TGCGCCAGCAGCCAGGACAGGGGGCGCGTCGATGAGCAGTTCTTC. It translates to CASSQDRGRVDEQFF.

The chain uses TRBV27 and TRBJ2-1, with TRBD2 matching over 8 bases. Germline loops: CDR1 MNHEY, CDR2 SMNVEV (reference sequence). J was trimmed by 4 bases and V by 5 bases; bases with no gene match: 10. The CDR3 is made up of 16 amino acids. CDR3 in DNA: TGTGCCAGCAGTCCAGGGTTGATAGCGGGGTACAATGAGCAGTTCTTC. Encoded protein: CASSPGLIAGYNEQFF.

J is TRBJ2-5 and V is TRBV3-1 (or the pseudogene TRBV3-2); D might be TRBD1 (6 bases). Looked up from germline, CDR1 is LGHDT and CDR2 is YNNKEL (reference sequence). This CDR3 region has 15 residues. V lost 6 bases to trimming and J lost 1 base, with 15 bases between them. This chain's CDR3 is CASRPSGTIQETQYF. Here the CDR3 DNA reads TGTGCCAGCAGGCCTTCCGGGACAATCCAAGAGACCCAGTACTTC.

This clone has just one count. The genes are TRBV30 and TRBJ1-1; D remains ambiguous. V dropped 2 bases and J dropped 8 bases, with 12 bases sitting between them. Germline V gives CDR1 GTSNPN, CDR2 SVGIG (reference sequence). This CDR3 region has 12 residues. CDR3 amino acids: CAWSPAGLEAFF. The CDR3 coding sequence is TGTGCCTGGAGTCCCGCCGGACTCGAAGCTTTCTTT.

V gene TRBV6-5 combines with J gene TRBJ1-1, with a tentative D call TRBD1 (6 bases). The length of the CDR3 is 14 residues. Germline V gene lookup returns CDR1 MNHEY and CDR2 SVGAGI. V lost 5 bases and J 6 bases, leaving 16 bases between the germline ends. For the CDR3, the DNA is TGTGCCAGCAGTCCCGGGACAAAGAGATCTGAAGCTTTCTTT. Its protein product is CASSPGTKRSEAFF.

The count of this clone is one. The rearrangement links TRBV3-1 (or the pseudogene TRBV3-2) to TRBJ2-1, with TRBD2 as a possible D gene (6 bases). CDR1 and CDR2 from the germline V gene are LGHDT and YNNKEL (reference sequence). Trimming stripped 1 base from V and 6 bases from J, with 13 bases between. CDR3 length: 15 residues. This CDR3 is CASSQGTLASNEQFF. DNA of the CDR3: TGTGCCAGCAGCCAAGGAACCCTAGCGTCCAATGAGCAGTTCTTC.

Written as DNA, the CDR3 is TGCAGCGTTGAAGGGCTAGCGGCCTACAATGAGCAGTTCTTC. Translated, it gives CSVEGLAAYNEQFF. The V gene is TRBV29-1, the J gene TRBJ2-1, with 7 positions matching TRBD2. The CDR3 has 14 residues. Germline V gene data show CDR1 as SQVTM and CDR2 as ANQGSEA. V was pared by 1 base and J by 2 bases, with 2 bases of the junction left unmatched.

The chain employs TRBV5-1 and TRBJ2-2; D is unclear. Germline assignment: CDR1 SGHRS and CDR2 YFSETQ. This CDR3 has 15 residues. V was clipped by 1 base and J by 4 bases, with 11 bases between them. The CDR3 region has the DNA TGCGCCAGCAGCTTGATGAGCGTGGGCACCGGGGAGCTGTTTTTT. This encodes CASSLMSVGTGELFF. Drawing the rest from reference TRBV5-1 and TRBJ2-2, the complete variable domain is KAGVTQTPRYLIKTRGQQVTLSCSPISGHRSVSWYQQTPGQGLQFLFEYFSETQRNKGNFPGRFSGRQFSNSRSEMNVSTLELGDSALYLCASSLMSVGTGELFFGEGSRLTVL.